Listed here are 9 T cell receptor beta chains from one sample, sequenced in a study of blood T cell repertoires in COVID-19. Sequencing used immunoSEQ multiplex PCR; TCRdb keeps in-frame clones, though not all of them. The top ten clones hold around 0.83% of a sample with 200,000 to 300,000 clones, 80% to 95% of them seen once. Material for sequencing was peripheral blood. These receptors originate from a man aged 25-40 years with COVID-19, enrolled during active disease.

V usage is TRBV3-1 (or the pseudogene TRBV3-2) and J usage is TRBJ2-7; weak D call: TRBD1 (6 bases). Germline CDR1 LGHDT, CDR2 YNNKEL (reference sequence). Trimming removed 2 bases at V and 0 bases at J, with 11 bases between. CDR3 length equals 15 residues. CDR3 residues: CASSQRTVSSYEQYF. The CDR3 bases are TGTGCCAGCAGCCAAAGGACAGTGAGCTCCTACGAGCAGTACTTC.

The chain has TRBV15 and TRBJ2-7; no clear D. V lost 4 bases to trimming and J lost 1 base, with 11 bases between them. Looked up from germline, CDR1 is LNHNV and CDR2 is YYDKDF (reference sequence). CDR3 size: 14 residues. The CDR3 bases are TGTGCCACCAGCAATCCTGCCGGGTCCTACGAGCAGTACTTC. It encodes CATSNPAGSYEQYF. Looking up the rest from reference TRBV15 and TRBJ2-7 gives the full variable domain: DAMVIQNPRYQVTQFGKPVTLSCSQTLNHNVMYWYQQKSSQAPKLLFHYYDKDFNNEADTPDNFQSRRPNTSFCFLDIRSPGLGDTAMYLCATSNPAGSYEQYFGPGTRLTVT.

The chain has TRBV2 and TRBJ1-5, with 7 bases matching TRBD1. Germline V gene lookup returns CDR1 SNHLY and CDR2 FYNNEI. This CDR3 comprises 13 residues. Unmatched junction bases numbered 6, after V lost 6 bases and J lost 7 bases. CDR3 amino acids: CASRRTGLQPQHF. CDR3 coding DNA: TGTGCCAGCAGACGGACAGGCCTCCAGCCCCAGCATTTT.

V is TRBV5-1 and J is TRBJ1-3; the D is unclear. Trimming cost V 2 bases and J 2 bases, with 11 bases left between them. Looked up from germline, CDR1 is SGHRS and CDR2 is YFSETQ. The CDR3 is 15 residues long. The CDR3 protein is CASSFIGEAGNTIYF. CDR3 nucleotide sequence: TGCGCCAGCAGCTTTATCGGGGAGGCTGGAAACACCATATATTTT.

The CDR3 nucleotides are TGTGCCAGTATCCCACAGGGGGTGGGTCAGCCCCAGCATTTT. Translated, it gives CASIPQGVGQPQHF. V and J are TRBV19 and TRBJ1-5; 8 nucleotides align to TRBD1. The CDR3 covers 14 residues. From germline, CDR1 is LNHDA and CDR2 SQIVND (reference sequence). V gave up 7 bases and J gave up 6 bases; unmatched junction bases: 8.

This chain links TRBV19 with TRBJ1-5; the match to TRBD1 covers 7 bases. Trimming removed 5 bases from V and 5 bases from J; junction bases left unmatched: 6. From germline, CDR1 is LNHDA and CDR2 SQIVND (reference sequence). The CDR3 covers 14 residues. In nucleotides, the CDR3 is TGTGCCAGTAGTTCCCAGACAGGGCATCAGCCCCAGCATTTT. This codes for CASSSQTGHQPQHF. Full variable domain (missing parts from reference TRBV19 and TRBJ1-5): DGGITQSPKYLFRKEGQNVTLSCEQNLNHDAMYWYRQDPGQGLRLIYYSQIVNDFQKGDIAEGYSVSREKKESFPLTVTSAQKNPTAFYLCASSSQTGHQPQHFGDGTRLSIL.

This rearrangement joins TRBV11-2 to TRBJ1-6, with D perhaps matching TRBD1 (6 bases). This CDR3 region has 14 residues. Germline CDR1 SGHAT, CDR2 FQNNGV. With 5 bases removed from V and 8 bases from J, the gap between germline ends came to 13 bases. The CDR3 nucleotides read TGTGCCAGCAGCGTGGAGCCAGGGGATTCACCCCTCCACTTT. Protein: CASSVEPGDSPLHF. Full variable domain (remainder filled in from reference TRBV11-2 and TRBJ1-6): EAGVAQSPRYKIIEKRQSVAFWCNPISGHATLYWYQQILGQGPKLLIQFQNNGVVDDSQLPKDRFSAERLKGVDSTLKIQPAKLEDSAVYLCASSVEPGDSPLHFGNGTRLTVT.

This chain connects TRBV3-1 (or the pseudogene TRBV3-2) to TRBJ2-5, with D possibly being TRBD2 (6 bases). Germline CDR1 is LGHDT and CDR2 is YNNKEL (reference sequence). The CDR3 is made up of 14 amino acids. Trimming took 3 bases from V and 7 from J, leaving 15 bases between them. The CDR3 DNA sequence: TGTGCCAGCAGCCAGGGGGGAGGAACAAGGACCCAGTACTTC. Protein sequence: CASSQGGGTRTQYF.

The chain couples TRBV13 to TRBJ2-2; D perhaps matches TRBD1 (6 bases). The CDR3 has 18 amino acids. The germline CDR1 and CDR2 sequences are PRHDT and FYEKMQ (reference sequence). Trimming removed 5 bases at V and 2 bases at J, with 21 bases between. In DNA, the CDR3 is TGTGCCAGCAGCACACCAACCCAGACAGGACATAACACCGGGGAGCTGTTTTTT. It yields the protein CASSTPTQTGHNTGELFF.